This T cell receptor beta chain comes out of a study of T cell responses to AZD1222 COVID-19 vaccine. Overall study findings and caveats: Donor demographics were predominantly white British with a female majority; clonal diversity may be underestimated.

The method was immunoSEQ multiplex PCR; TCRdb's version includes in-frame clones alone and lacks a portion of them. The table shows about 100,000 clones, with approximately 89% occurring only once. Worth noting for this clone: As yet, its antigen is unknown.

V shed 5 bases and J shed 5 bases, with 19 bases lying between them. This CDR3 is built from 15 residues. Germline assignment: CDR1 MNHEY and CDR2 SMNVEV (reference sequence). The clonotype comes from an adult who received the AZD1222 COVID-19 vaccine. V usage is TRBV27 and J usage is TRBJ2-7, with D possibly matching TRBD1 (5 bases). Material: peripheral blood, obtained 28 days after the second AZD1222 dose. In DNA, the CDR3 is TGTGCCAGCAGTCCCGCAGGGCCGATCGGAGACGAGCAGTACTTC. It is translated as CASSPAGPIGDEQYF.